The 18 T cell receptor beta chains below all came from one sample that was sequenced in a study of Graves' ophthalmopathy and Graves' hyperthyroidism. As the template, RNA transcripts were used to amplify TCR beta CDR3 regions. HTBI primers primed a first-round RT-PCR, and a second-round multiplex PCR followed. MiXCR, run by TCRdb on the multiplex PCR reads, gives a single entry per CDR3 protein. The sample has 740,000 or so distinct CDR3 sequences; approximately 40% are singletons. The sequenced sample was peripheral blood. The receptors were gathered from an adult man with Graves' ophthalmopathy.

For this clonotype: This sequence may be a read error, since a much larger clone differs from it by one base. The CDR3 region is CASSSVLGVGELFF. CDR3 nucleotides: TGTGCCAGCAGCTCAGTACTAGGAGTCGGGGAGCTGTTTTTT. The gene calls are TRBV9 and TRBJ2-2; weak D call: TRBD2 (5 bases). This CDR3 contains 14 residues. Germline CDR1 reads SGDLS; CDR2 reads YYNGEE. V lost 4 bases, J lost 7 bases, and 14 bases lay in between.

This chain joins TRBV19 and TRBJ2-2; D is ambiguous. Germline V gene sequence: CDR1 LNHDA, CDR2 SQIVND (reference sequence). The CDR3 loop spans 17 amino acids. Between the trimmed V and J ends, which lost 0 bases and 1 base, there was a span of 12 bases. The CDR3 DNA sequence: TGTGCCAGTAGTATAGATTGGAGACGGAGGAACACCGGGGAGCTGTTTTTT. This sequence encodes CASSIDWRRRNTGELFF.

V and J are TRBV24-1 and TRBJ2-7, with no clear D. Per germline, CDR1 KGHDR and CDR2 SFDVKD. V was shortened by 1 base and J by 2 bases, with 11 bases between the two germline ends. The CDR3 spans 15 residues. Here the CDR3 DNA reads TGTGCCACCAGTGATTTCGGGCGACAAGCCTACGAGCAGTACTTC. Protein product: CATSDFGRQAYEQYF.

This clonotype has just a few counts. The rearrangement uses TRBV7-2 and TRBJ2-7; 7 nucleotides match TRBD1. CDR1 is SGHTA and CDR2 is FQGNSA in the germline V gene. The CDR3 contains 15 residues. Germline trimming cut 5 bases from V and 5 bases from J; bases unmatched to any gene: 12. CDR3 loop: CASSRDSPPVHEQYF. CDR3 bases: TGTGCCAGCAGCCGGGACAGTCCCCCGGTCCACGAGCAGTACTTC.

This clonotype was counted a single time. The chain has TRBV20-1 and TRBJ2-7; perhaps TRBD2 as D (7 bases). The germline V gene encodes CDR1 DFQATT and CDR2 SNEGSKA (reference sequence). CDR3 length: 14 amino acids. The germline V and J ends were trimmed by 3 bases and 1 base, with 13 bases remaining between them. The CDR3 DNA sequence: TGCAGTGCTAGGGACGAGGGGGGGTCCTACGAGCAGTACTTC. It specifies CSARDEGGSYEQYF.

As for this clonotype: One end of the junction varies from germline; a read error may be responsible. The rearrangement uses TRBV10-3 and TRBJ1-4; D gene ambiguous. This CDR3 is 13 amino acids long. Germline V CDR1 and CDR2: ENHRY, SYGVKD. The DNA of the CDR3 is TGTGCCACCAGTGGGATCTTTAATGAAAAACTGTTTTTT. Protein sequence: CATSGIFNEKLFF.

This clonotype has at least ten counts. The genes are TRBV20-1 and TRBJ2-7; tentative D call: TRBD2 (5 bases). The CDR3 length is 12 residues. Trimming left V 3 bases short and J 4 bases short, with 10 bases between. Germline V gives CDR1 DFQATT, CDR2 SNEGSKA (reference sequence). The CDR3 DNA reads as TGCAGTGCTAGGTTTGAGGGTTACGAGCAGTACTTC. The encoded protein is CSARFEGYEQYF.

A word on this clonotype: One end of the junction does not line up with germline, which may come from a read error. V is TRBV10-3 and J is TRBJ1-2, with a tentative D call TRBD1 (5 bases). CDR3 length equals 14 residues. CDR1 is ENHRY and CDR2 is SYGVKD in the germline V gene. Here the CDR3 DNA reads TGTGCCAGCAGTTACTCAGGGAGGGACTATGGCTACACCTTC. The encoded protein is CASSYSGRDYGYTF.

This clonotype has more than one count but fewer than ten. The chain is built from TRBV7-9 and TRBJ2-5, with D perhaps matching TRBD1 or TRBD2 (5 bases each). The germline V and J ends were trimmed by 4 bases and 2 bases, with 17 bases remaining between them. CDR3 length: 16 residues. CDR1 and CDR2 from the germline V gene are SEHNR and FQNEAQ (reference sequence). The CDR3 protein is CASSSLAGSGQETQYF. Here the CDR3 DNA reads TGTGCCAGCAGCTCCCTCGCAGGGAGCGGACAAGAGACCCAGTACTTC.

This chain links TRBV12-5 with TRBJ1-1; 8 bases align to TRBD1. The V segment lost 4 bases and the J segment 1 base; nucleotides outside the gene matches: 11. In germline, CDR1 is LGHNT, CDR2 FRNRAP. CDR3 length: 17 amino acids. Here the CDR3 reads CASGSSRGRGENTEAFF. CDR3 nucleotide sequence: TGTGCTAGTGGTTCCTCCAGGGGGCGAGGCGAGAACACTGAAGCTTTCTTT.

The chain employs TRBV10-3 and TRBJ1-6; D remains unclear. The V end was cut by 10 bases, the J end by 8 bases, with 15 bases between. CDR1 is ENHRY and CDR2 is SYGVKD in the germline V gene. CDR3 length: 13 amino acids. CDR3 sequence: CASRKDGDSPLHF. The CDR3 nucleotides read TGTGCCAGCAGAAAGGACGGGGATTCACCCCTCCACTTT.

This chain connects TRBV5-1 to TRBJ1-6, with 8 bases aligning to TRBD1. Germline CDR1 SGHRS, CDR2 YFSETQ. CDR3 length: 13 residues. With V trimmed by 2 bases and J by 11 bases, 3 bases remained unmatched. The CDR3 reads CASSFDRGAPLHF. CDR3 DNA sequence: TGCGCCAGCAGCTTTGACAGGGGTGCACCCCTCCACTTT.

Details on this clonotype: At one end the junction does not follow the germline gene, possibly because of a read error. The chain recombines TRBV10-3 with TRBJ1-1; 8 positions match TRBD1. The CDR3 is 14 residues long. The germline V gene encodes CDR1 ENHRY and CDR2 SYGVKD. CDR3 region: CASTGGSSNTEAFF. CDR3 nucleotides: TGTGCCTCCACAGGGGGTTCGTCAAACACCGAAGCTTTCTTT.

In regard to this clonotype: A much larger clone differs by one base, so this may be a read error. The rearrangement links TRBV2 to TRBJ2-2, with TRBD2 as a possible D gene (6 bases). Trimming removed 7 bases at V and 6 bases at J, with 12 bases between. Germline lookup yields CDR1 SNHLY and CDR2 FYNNEI. The CDR3 covers 13 residues. This CDR3 is CASNWGGPGELFF. In DNA form, the CDR3 reads TGTGCCAGCAATTGGGGAGGTCCCGGGGAGCTGTTTTTT. Complete variable domain (other parts from reference TRBV2 and TRBJ2-2): EPEVTQTPSHQVTQMGQEVILRCVPISNHLYFYWYRQILGQKVEFLVSFYNNEISEKSEIFDDQFSVERPDGSNFTLKIRSTKLEDSAMYFCASNWGGPGELFFGEGSRLTVL.

The table lists this clonotype with many counts. This chain links TRBV11-2 with TRBJ2-5; the D is unclear. CDR1 and CDR2 (germline): SGHAT, FQNNGV. This CDR3 has 16 amino acids. V lost 3 bases and J lost 0, with 14 bases in between. The CDR3 here is CASSLRTMWYQETQYF. CDR3 sequence (DNA): TGTGCCAGCAGCTTGAGGACCATGTGGTACCAAGAGACCCAGTACTTC.

This chain joins TRBV7-2 and TRBJ2-7; D tentatively fits TRBD1 or TRBD2 (5 bases each). The J call may be incorrect, as the DNA end agrees better with TRBJ2-5. The CDR3 consists of 14 residues. Germline CDR1 is SGHTA and CDR2 is FQGNSA. The CDR3 loop reads CASSDVPGRETQYF. The CDR3 DNA sequence: TGTGCCAGCAGTGACGTTCCGGGGCGGGAGACCCAGTACTTC.

The gene calls are TRBV29-1 and TRBJ1-5; possibly TRBD1 for D (5 bases). The CDR3 spans 12 residues. Trimming stripped 6 bases from V and 6 bases from J, with 12 bases between. Germline loops: CDR1 SQVTM, CDR2 ANQGSEA. In DNA, the CDR3 is TGCAGCGTAGGTCGGCAGGGTCAGCCCCAGCATTTT. It codes for CSVGRQGQPQHF.

V and J are TRBV12-3 or TRBV12-4 and TRBJ1-1; unclear D gene. The CDR3 is 15 residues long. V lost 2 bases to trimming and J lost 4 bases, with 14 bases between them. The CDR3 nucleotides are TGTGCCAGCAGTTTATCCACCGGCGGGAGCACTGAAGCTTTCTTT. It translates to CASSLSTGGSTEAFF.